This TCR beta chain was identified in a study of T cells in pancreatic ductal adenocarcinoma. Study-wide results and limits: Enrichment of CD45RO+ effector over naive T cells in tumors may bias clonality. Blood had more productive templates and about 7.9-fold more unique clonotypes than tumor. Tumor and blood clonality did not differ significantly, about 0.11 versus 0.072.

The CDR3 has 15 residues. Trimming shortened V by 8 bases and J by 0 bases, and 15 bases separated the two germline ends. The germline V gene encodes CDR1 ENHRY and CDR2 SYGVKD. Libraries were prepared by immunoSEQ multiplex PCR; TCRdb keeps only in-frame clonotypes and omits some of them. The sample comprises approximately 97,000 clones, about 95% of which are singletons, and 3.1% rests with the top ten. As concerns this clone: Its antigen remains unknown.

Selected pancreatic ductal adenocarcinoma patients had undergone surgery without neoadjuvant therapy. The source is a human donor with pancreatic ductal adenocarcinoma. This chain links TRBV10-3 with TRBJ2-3, with D possibly TRBD1 on 7 matching bases. Sequencing was done on a sample of PBMCs. CDR3 nucleotide sequence: TGTGCCATCTCCCGCGGGACAGCTAGCACAGATACGCAGTATTTT. Translated, it gives CAISRGTASTDTQYF.